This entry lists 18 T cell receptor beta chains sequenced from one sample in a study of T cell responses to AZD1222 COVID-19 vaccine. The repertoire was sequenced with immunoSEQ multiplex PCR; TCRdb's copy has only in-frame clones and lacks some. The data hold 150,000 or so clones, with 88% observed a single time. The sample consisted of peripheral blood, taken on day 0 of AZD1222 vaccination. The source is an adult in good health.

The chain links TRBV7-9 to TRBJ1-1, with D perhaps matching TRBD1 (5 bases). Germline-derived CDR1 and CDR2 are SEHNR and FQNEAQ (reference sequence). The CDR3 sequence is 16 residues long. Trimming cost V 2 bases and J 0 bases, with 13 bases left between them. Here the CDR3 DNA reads TGTGCCAGCAGCTTACTCTCAGGGATCATGAACACTGAAGCTTTCTTT. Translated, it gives CASSLLSGIMNTEAFF. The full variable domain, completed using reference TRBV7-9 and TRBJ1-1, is DTGVSQNPRHKITKRGQNVTFRCDPISEHNRLYWYRQTLGQGPEFLTYFQNEAQLEKSRLLSDRFSAERPKGSFSTLEIQRTEQGDSAMYLCASSLLSGIMNTEAFFGQGTRLTVV.

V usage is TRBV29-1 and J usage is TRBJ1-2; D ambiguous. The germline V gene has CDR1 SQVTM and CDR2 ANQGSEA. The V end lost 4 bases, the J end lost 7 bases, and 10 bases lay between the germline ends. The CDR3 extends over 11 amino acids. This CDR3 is CSVVESGGYTF. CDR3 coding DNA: TGCAGCGTTGTGGAGTCGGGTGGCTACACCTTC.

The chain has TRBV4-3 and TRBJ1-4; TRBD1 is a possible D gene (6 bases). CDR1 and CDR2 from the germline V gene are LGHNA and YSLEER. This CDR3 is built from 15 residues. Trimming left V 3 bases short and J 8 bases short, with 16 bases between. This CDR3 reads CASSQEPGHGEKLFF. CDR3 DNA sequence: TGCGCCAGCAGCCAGGAACCGGGACATGGGGAAAAACTGTTTTTT.

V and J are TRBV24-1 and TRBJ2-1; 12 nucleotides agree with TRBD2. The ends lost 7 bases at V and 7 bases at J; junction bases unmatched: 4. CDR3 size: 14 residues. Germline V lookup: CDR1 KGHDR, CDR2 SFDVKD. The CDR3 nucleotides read TGTGCCACCAGGGCCGGGACTAGCGGGAATGAGCAGTTCTTC. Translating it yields CATRAGTSGNEQFF.

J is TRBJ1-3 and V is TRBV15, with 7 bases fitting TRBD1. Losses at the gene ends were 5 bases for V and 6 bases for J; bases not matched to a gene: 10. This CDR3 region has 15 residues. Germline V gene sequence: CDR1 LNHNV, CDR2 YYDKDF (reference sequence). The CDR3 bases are TGTGCCACCAGCTCCCCTGACAGGGACGCAAACACCATATATTTT. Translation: CATSSPDRDANTIYF.

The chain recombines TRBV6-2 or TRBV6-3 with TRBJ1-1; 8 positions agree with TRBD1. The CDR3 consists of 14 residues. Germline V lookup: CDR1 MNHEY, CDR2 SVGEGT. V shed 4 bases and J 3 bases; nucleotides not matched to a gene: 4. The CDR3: CASSWHRGYTEAFF. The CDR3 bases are TGTGCCAGCAGTTGGCACAGGGGGTACACTGAAGCTTTCTTT.

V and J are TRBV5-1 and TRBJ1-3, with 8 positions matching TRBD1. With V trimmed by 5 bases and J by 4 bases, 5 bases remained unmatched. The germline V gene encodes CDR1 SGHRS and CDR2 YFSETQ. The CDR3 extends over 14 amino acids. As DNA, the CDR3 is TGCGCCAGCAGACAGGGGGAGCGAGGAAACACCATATATTTT. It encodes CASRQGERGNTIYF.

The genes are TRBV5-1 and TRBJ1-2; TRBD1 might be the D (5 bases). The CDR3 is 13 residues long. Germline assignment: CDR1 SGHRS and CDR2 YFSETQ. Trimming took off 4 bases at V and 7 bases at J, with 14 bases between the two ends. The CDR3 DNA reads TGCGCCAGCAGCGGGGACGGGTTTGCTGGCTACACCTTC. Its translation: CASSGDGFAGYTF.

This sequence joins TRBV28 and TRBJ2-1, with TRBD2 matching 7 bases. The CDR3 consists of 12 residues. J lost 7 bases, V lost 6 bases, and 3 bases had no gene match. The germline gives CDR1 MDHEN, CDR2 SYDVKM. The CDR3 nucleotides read TGTGCCAGCAGACCCGGGGGGAATGAGCAGTTCTTC. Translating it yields CASRPGGNEQFF. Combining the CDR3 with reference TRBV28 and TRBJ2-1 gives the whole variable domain DVKVTQSSRYLVKRTGEKVFLECVQDMDHENMFWYRQDPGLGLRLIYFSYDVKMKEKGDIPEGYSVSREKKERFSLILESASTNQTSMYLCASRPGGNEQFFGPGTRLTVL.

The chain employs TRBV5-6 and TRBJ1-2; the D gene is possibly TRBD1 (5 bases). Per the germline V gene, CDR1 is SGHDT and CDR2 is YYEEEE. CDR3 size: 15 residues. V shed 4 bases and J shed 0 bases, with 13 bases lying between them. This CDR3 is CASSRGTISNYGYTF. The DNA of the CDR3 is TGTGCCAGCAGCCGCGGGACCATATCTAACTATGGCTACACCTTC.

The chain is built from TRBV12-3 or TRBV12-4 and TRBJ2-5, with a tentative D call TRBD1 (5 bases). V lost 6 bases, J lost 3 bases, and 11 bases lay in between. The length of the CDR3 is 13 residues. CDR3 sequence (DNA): TGTGCCAGCAGAAGGGGTACGGAAGAGACCCAGTACTTC. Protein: CASRRGTEETQYF.

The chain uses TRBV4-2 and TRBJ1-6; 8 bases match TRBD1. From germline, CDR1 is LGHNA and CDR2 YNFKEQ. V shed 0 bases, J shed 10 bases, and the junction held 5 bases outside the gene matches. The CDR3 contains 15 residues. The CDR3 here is CASSQDMAGGSPLHF. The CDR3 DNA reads TGTGCCAGCAGCCAAGATATGGCAGGGGGCTCACCCCTCCACTTT.

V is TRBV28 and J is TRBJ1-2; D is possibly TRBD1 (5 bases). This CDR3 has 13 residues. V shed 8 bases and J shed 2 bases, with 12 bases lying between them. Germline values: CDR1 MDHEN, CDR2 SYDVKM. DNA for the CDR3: TGTGCCAGCCTGAGCAGACAGAACTATGGCTACACCTTC. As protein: CASLSRQNYGYTF.

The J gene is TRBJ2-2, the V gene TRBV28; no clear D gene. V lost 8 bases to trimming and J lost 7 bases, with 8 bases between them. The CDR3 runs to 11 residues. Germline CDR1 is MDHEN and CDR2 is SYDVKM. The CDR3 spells CASGVFGELFF. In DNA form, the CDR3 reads TGTGCCAGCGGGGTCTTCGGGGAGCTGTTTTTT.

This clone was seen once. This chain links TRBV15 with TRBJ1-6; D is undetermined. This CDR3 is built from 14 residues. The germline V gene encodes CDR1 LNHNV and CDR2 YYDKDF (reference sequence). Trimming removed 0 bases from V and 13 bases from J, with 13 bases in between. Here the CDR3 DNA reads TGTGCCACCAGCAGAGAAGCTAAATCGTCGCCCCTCCACTTT. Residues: CATSREAKSSPLHF.

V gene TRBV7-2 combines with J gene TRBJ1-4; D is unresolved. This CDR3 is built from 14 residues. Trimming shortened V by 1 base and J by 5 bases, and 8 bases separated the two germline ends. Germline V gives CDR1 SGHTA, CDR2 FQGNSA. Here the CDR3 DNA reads TGTGCCAGCAGCTTAGTATCGGGAAATGAAAAACTGTTTTTT. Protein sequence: CASSLVSGNEKLFF.

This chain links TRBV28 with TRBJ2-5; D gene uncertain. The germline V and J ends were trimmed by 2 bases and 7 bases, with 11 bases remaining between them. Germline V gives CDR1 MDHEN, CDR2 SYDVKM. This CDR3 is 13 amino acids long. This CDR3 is CASSLPGSVTQYF. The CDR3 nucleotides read TGTGCCAGCAGTTTACCCGGATCAGTGACCCAGTACTTC.

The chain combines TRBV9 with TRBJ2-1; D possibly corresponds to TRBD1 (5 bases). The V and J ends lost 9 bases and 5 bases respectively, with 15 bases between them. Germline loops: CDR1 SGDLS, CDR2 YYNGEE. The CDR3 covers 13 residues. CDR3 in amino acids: CATSMGQNNEQFF. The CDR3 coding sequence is TGTGCCACATCGATGGGGCAGAACAATGAGCAGTTCTTC.